This T cell receptor beta chain was sequenced for a study of low-dose radiotherapy and immunotherapy resistance in tumors. Whole-study context: Members of Cohort 1 were treated with 0.5 Gy per fraction every 2 weeks. The prescribed total PTV dose was 6.5 Gy.

Time point defined: before trial treatment. From germline, CDR1 is MNHEY and CDR2 SVGAGI. V trimming: 4 bases; J trimming: 13 bases; junction bases outside the gene matches: 13. This CDR3 is built from 15 residues. Gene-specific TRAV and TRBV primers were used for first-strand cDNA, covering alpha and beta chains. TCRs underwent 20 PCR cycles of amplification with a constant-region primer and V-primer adapter. After the mRNA was isolated, it was amplified using in vitro transcription. One entry per CDR3 protein, called by TCRdb with MiXCR from the reads. Among 55,000 to 80,000 distinct CDR3 sequences listed, around 27% were seen once.

The receptor was derived from a male donor with rectosigmoid adenocarcinoma. The rearrangement joins TRBV6-5 to TRBJ1-3; 10 bases match TRBD1. The sample here was PBMCs, taken before treatment. The DNA for the CDR3 is TGTGCCAGCAGTTGGTTGCGGGACAGGGGTTCCAAAATATATTTT. Amino acids: CASSWLRDRGSKIYF.